This TCR beta chain was sequenced in a study of OX40 agonist ivuxolimab in advanced cancers. Trimming shortened V by 5 bases and J by 0 bases, and 9 bases separated the two germline ends. Germline loops: CDR1 SGHNT, CDR2 YENEEA. The CDR3 runs 14 residues. Repertoires were generated with immunoSEQ multiplex PCR, while TCRdb's copy carries only in-frame clones and drops some. The sample includes around 15,000 clones, over 70% seen only once; the top ten take about an eighth. This clone was seen only once. What it binds is not known. Whole-study results and caveats: Individuals who were partial responders at 0.1-3.0 mg/kg had clonal expansion that ranked among the lowest. Expanded clones belonging to CD8+ T cells outnumbered, on average, those of CD4+.

The sequence was collected from an adult with an advanced solid tumor such as melanoma, head and neck, liver or kidney cancer. The V call is TRBV11-3, the J call TRBJ2-3, with D tentatively TRBD2 (6 bases). Sequencing used CD4+ or CD8+ T cells sorted from blood, obtained in a trial of the OX40 agonist ivuxolimab. The CDR3 loop is CASSRAGSTDTQYF. CDR3 coding DNA: TGTGCCAGCAGCCGGGCGGGAAGCACAGATACGCAGTATTTT.